This TCR beta chain was captured in a study of T-cell reconstitution after alpha-beta-depleted transplantation in children. TCRbeta library preparation incorporated unique molecular identifiers. TCRdb re-called the PCR reads through MiXCR, storing one row per CDR3 protein. The sample has roughly 100,000 distinct CDR3 sequences; around 5.9% are singletons. After removal of 3 bases from V and 3 bases from J, the junction contained 22 bases not matched to a gene. CDR1 is DFQATT, CDR2 SNEGSKA, per germline (reference sequence). CDR3 length: 22 residues. The study, taken as a whole, reports: Newly made T cells mostly supplied T-cell counts and diversity one year after transplant. Diversity of TCRbeta at day 60 was high in some patients, arising from surviving recipient T cells and thymic progenitors. After transplant, at about two months, alpha-beta T cells were reportedly derived from several hundred expanded graft clones.

As concerns this clonotype: Its specificity is not known.

This sequence was found in a female patient aged 2-15 years who had a stem cell transplant for Fanconi anemia, so the T cells may come from the graft donor. The chain uses TRBV20-1 and TRBJ2-2, with TRBD2 matching 13 bases. The starting material was PBMCs, mostly from graft donor cells, obtained 60 days after TCRalphabeta/CD19-depleted stem cell transplant. In nucleotides, the CDR3 is TGCAGTGCTAGTCCTCTTCACAAGACTCCGGGACTAGCGGGGAAGGACACCGGGGAGCTGTTTTTT. Residues: CSASPLHKTPGLAGKDTGELFF.